This T cell receptor beta chain derives from a study of blood T cell repertoires in COVID-19. On the study more broadly: T cells, B-cell-depleted T cells, or PBMCs provided the cDNA or gDNA that served as material.

As originally analysed: Reference gene primer amplification in the assay estimated nucleated cell counts. Method: immunoSEQ multiplex PCR; TCRdb's copy keeps in-frame clones and lacks some. That table gives V, J and clone size, and the DNA gave D and trimming. The top ten hold 8.6% of the sample, which has approximately 250,000 clones, roughly 84% seen once. The J segment lost 4 bases and the V segment lost 4 bases, leaving 2 bases of the junction unmatched. CDR3 size: 12 residues. The source is a human donor in a cohort sampled during active COVID-19. Sequencing was done on a sample of peripheral blood. This chain links TRBV5-7 with TRBJ2-7; 7 bases are shared with TRBD1. TRBV5-7 is recorded as an ORF, its role being uncertain. The DNA for the CDR3 is TGTGCCAGCAGCAACAGGGGTTACGAGCAGTACTTC. Protein sequence: CASSNRGYEQYF.